Below are 28 T cell receptor beta chains sequenced from a single sample in a study of OX40 agonist ivuxolimab in advanced cancers. Libraries were prepared by immunoSEQ multiplex PCR; TCRdb keeps only in-frame clonotypes and omits some of them. The sample carries 45,000 to 55,000 clones, approximately 84% recorded once. The sample consisted of CD4+ or CD8+ T cells sorted from blood, taken in a trial of the OX40 agonist ivuxolimab. Receptors originate from an adult with an advanced solid tumor such as melanoma, head and neck, liver or kidney cancer.

The V and J genes are TRBV20-1 and TRBJ2-1, with a possible D match to TRBD2 (5 bases). Trimming took 3 bases from V and 8 from J, leaving 8 bases between them. Germline assignment: CDR1 DFQATT and CDR2 SNEGSKA (reference sequence). The CDR3 length is 11 residues. CDR3 nucleotides: TGCAGTGCTAGCGGGCGGGATGAGCAGTTCTTC. This sequence encodes CSASGRDEQFF.

CDR3 in DNA: TGTGCCTGGAGTGTTGGCAGGGTTAATTCACCCCTCCACTTT. Encoded protein: CAWSVGRVNSPLHF. This chain links TRBV30 with TRBJ1-6, with a weak D call TRBD1 (5 bases). Germline CDR1 is GTSNPN and CDR2 is SVGIG (reference sequence). V was clipped by 0 bases and J by 6 bases, with 9 bases between them. This CDR3 comprises 14 residues.

V usage is TRBV6-6 and J usage is TRBJ2-3, with 8 bases that match TRBD2. Germline V lookup: CDR1 MNHNY, CDR2 SVGAGI (reference sequence). The CDR3 loop spans 16 amino acids. V gave up 2 bases and J gave up 4 bases; unmatched junction bases: 8. CDR3 region: CASSYVPGGPADTQYF. DNA for the CDR3: TGTGCCAGCAGTTACGTCCCGGGGGGGCCCGCAGATACGCAGTATTTT.

This chain connects TRBV9 to TRBJ1-4; 7 nucleotides agree with TRBD1. The V segment lost 0 bases and the J segment 4 bases; nucleotides outside the gene matches: 3. The CDR3 runs to 15 residues. CDR1 and CDR2 from the germline V gene are SGDLS and YYNGEE. CDR3 DNA: TGTGCCAGCAGCGTAGGGACAGGTTTTAATGAAAAACTGTTTTTT. It specifies CASSVGTGFNEKLFF. Drawing the rest from reference TRBV9 and TRBJ1-4, the complete variable domain is DSGVTQTPKHLITATGQRVTLRCSPRSGDLSVYWYQQSLDQGLQFLIQYYNGEERAKGNILERFSAQQFPDLHSELNLSSLELGDSALYFCASSVGTGFNEKLFFGSGTQLSVL.

The chain recombines TRBV7-2 with TRBJ2-7; D is ambiguous. Per the germline V gene, CDR1 is SGHTA and CDR2 is FQGNSA. V was cut by 4 bases and J by 4 bases, with 14 bases left in between. CDR3 length: 14 residues. The DNA of the CDR3 is TGTGCCAGCAGCTCTCGATTAAAGGGTTACGAGCAGTACTTC. This encodes CASSSRLKGYEQYF.

This chain joins TRBV5-6 and TRBJ2-5, with a possible D match to TRBD2 (6 bases). Germline V gene lookup returns CDR1 SGHDT and CDR2 YYEEEE. This CDR3 contains 15 residues. Trimming stripped 7 bases from V and 5 bases from J, with 21 bases between. The CDR3 sequence: CASSRRAPAWETQYF. CDR3 in DNA: TGTGCCAGCTCCCGGAGGGCCCCAGCGTGGGAGACCCAGTACTTC.

This rearrangement joins TRBV2 to TRBJ2-5; 9 bases are shared with TRBD2. The J call is uncertain, as TRBJ2-7 better fits the DNA end. The CDR3 covers 15 residues. Germline-derived CDR1 and CDR2 are SNHLY and FYNNEI. CDR3 sequence reads: CASSEDSGSINEQYF. In nucleotides, the CDR3 is TGTGCCAGCAGTGAAGATAGCGGGAGTATCAACGAGCAGTACTTC.

V gene TRBV19 combines with J gene TRBJ2-1; perhaps TRBD1 as D (5 bases). The length of the CDR3 is 15 residues. V was clipped by 7 bases and J by 0 bases, with 13 bases between them. The V gene's germline CDR1 is LNHDA and CDR2 SQIVND (reference sequence). The CDR3: CASIGLDSSYNEQFF. Written as DNA, the CDR3 is TGTGCCAGTATTGGGCTAGACAGCTCCTACAATGAGCAGTTCTTC. The full variable domain, in which reference TRBV19 and TRBJ2-1 provide the parts outside the CDR3, is DGGITQSPKYLFRKEGQNVTLSCEQNLNHDAMYWYRQDPGQGLRLIYYSQIVNDFQKGDIAEGYSVSREKKESFPLTVTSAQKNPTAFYLCASIGLDSSYNEQFFGPGTRLTVL.

The rearrangement uses TRBV5-1 and TRBJ2-7; TRBD2 agrees at 15 bases. The CDR3 runs 16 residues. Germline CDR1 and CDR2: SGHRS and YFSETQ. V gave up 3 bases and J gave up 4 bases; unmatched junction bases: 5. CDR3 region: CASSSGTSGGWYEQYF. The CDR3 nucleotides read TGCGCCAGCAGCTCCGGGACTAGCGGGGGGTGGTACGAGCAGTACTTC.

The chain links TRBV11-2 to TRBJ2-7; TRBD2 matches at 11 bases. Losses at the gene ends were 5 bases for V and 4 bases for J; bases not matched to a gene: 10. Germline CDR1 SGHAT, CDR2 FQNNGV. This CDR3 comprises 16 residues. CDR3: CASSPSGTSGQYEQYF. DNA of the CDR3: TGTGCCAGCAGCCCCTCCGGGACTAGCGGACAGTACGAGCAGTACTTC.

The J gene is TRBJ1-2, the V gene TRBV27; 7 bases align to TRBD1. The CDR3 sequence is 15 residues long. Germline values: CDR1 MNHEY, CDR2 SMNVEV (reference sequence). J lost 7 bases, V lost 5 bases, and 13 bases had no gene match. CDR3 coding DNA: TGTGCCAGCAGTCCCGGGGGCAGGGGGTTTGGTGGCTACACCTTC. Protein product: CASSPGGRGFGGYTF.

The chain employs TRBV6-6 and TRBJ1-5; D gene ambiguous. There are 15 residues in the CDR3. Per germline, CDR1 MNHNY and CDR2 SVGAGI (reference sequence). Trimming stripped 6 bases from V and 0 bases from J, with 12 bases between. CDR3 nucleotide sequence: TGTGCCAGCAGGGGCAGCCGATATAGCAATCAGCCCCAGCATTTT. Its protein is CASRGSRYSNQPQHF.

V usage is TRBV5-1 and J usage is TRBJ2-1; D unclear. Per the germline V gene, CDR1 is SGHRS and CDR2 is YFSETQ. V dropped 4 bases and J dropped 5 bases, with 7 bases sitting between them. The CDR3 consists of 12 residues. CDR3 protein: CASSQQDNEQFF. In nucleotides, the CDR3 is TGCGCCAGCAGCCAACAAGACAATGAGCAGTTCTTC. The full variable domain, its missing parts supplied by reference TRBV5-1 and TRBJ2-1, is KAGVTQTPRYLIKTRGQQVTLSCSPISGHRSVSWYQQTPGQGLQFLFEYFSETQRNKGNFPGRFSGRQFSNSRSEMNVSTLELGDSALYLCASSQQDNEQFFGPGTRLTVL.

The chain combines TRBV25-1 with TRBJ2-1; no clear D gene. V was shortened by 4 bases and J by 9 bases, with 13 bases between the two germline ends. Germline assignment: CDR1 MGHDK and CDR2 SYGVNS. This CDR3 is built from 13 residues. Written as DNA, the CDR3 is TGTGCCAGCAGTGCCAGCTCTATAGGTGAGCAGTTCTTC. It codes for CASSASSIGEQFF.

DNA for the CDR3: TGTGCCAGCAGCGTAACGGGACCCTCCAATGAGCAGTTCTTC. It is translated as CASSVTGPSNEQFF. The chain employs TRBV9 and TRBJ2-1, with D possibly called TRBD1 or TRBD2 (5 bases each). CDR1 and CDR2 from the germline V gene are SGDLS and YYNGEE. The CDR3 spans 14 residues. V was cut by 1 base and J by 6 bases, with 11 bases left in between.

CDR3 residues: CASSLPNDGSYNSPLHF. The CDR3 DNA sequence: TGCGCCAGCAGCCTACCCAATGACGGATCCTATAATTCACCCCTCCACTTT. The chain joins TRBV4-1 to TRBJ1-6; no definite D call. The V end lost 4 bases, the J end lost 1 base, and 14 bases lay between the germline ends. The CDR3 sequence is 17 residues long. CDR1 and CDR2 (germline): MGHRA, YSYEKL.

CDR3 residues: CASSEPGPGELFF. CDR3 coding DNA: TGTGCCAGCAGTGAGCCGGGGCCGGGGGAGCTGTTTTTT. The chain is built from TRBV6-5 and TRBJ2-2, with D perhaps assigned TRBD1 or TRBD2 (5 bases each). The CDR3 is 13 residues long. V was cut by 5 bases and J by 8 bases, with 12 bases left in between. From germline, CDR1 is MNHEY and CDR2 SVGAGI.

This clone was recorded only once. The gene calls are TRBV7-9 and TRBJ2-3; D not resolved. This CDR3 spans 13 amino acids. Germline loops: CDR1 SEHNR, CDR2 FQNEAQ (reference sequence). V lost 1 base to trimming and J lost 0 bases, with 2 bases between them. Here the CDR3 DNA reads TGTGCCAGCAGCTTAGGGAGCACAGATACGCAGTATTTT. Translating gives CASSLGSTDTQYF. Filled out from reference TRBV7-9 and TRBJ2-3, the complete variable domain reads DTGVSQNPRHKITKRGQNVTFRCDPISEHNRLYWYRQTLGQGPEFLTYFQNEAQLEKSRLLSDRFSAERPKGSFSTLEIQRTEQGDSAMYLCASSLGSTDTQYFGPGTRLTVL.

CDR3 sequence reads: CASSLLAGGQGGELFF. In DNA, the CDR3 is TGTGCCAGCAGCTTACTAGCGGGAGGGCAGGGCGGGGAGCTGTTTTTT. The chain uses TRBV7-2 and TRBJ2-2; 12 bases align to TRBD2. This CDR3 spans 16 amino acids. J gave up 7 bases and V 2 bases, and 5 bases lay outside the gene matches. CDR1 is SGHTA and CDR2 is FQGNSA in the germline V gene.

The CDR3 DNA sequence: TGTGCCCCGCCTTGGGTGGGCAGGGGGCGCGTAAATGAGCAGTTCTTC. It codes for CAPPWVGRGRVNEQFF. The J gene is TRBJ2-1, the V gene TRBV19, with 8 bases fitting TRBD1. The V gene end was trimmed by 11 bases and the J gene end by 7 bases; junction bases not matched to a gene: 19. Germline V lookup: CDR1 LNHDA, CDR2 SQIVND (reference sequence). The CDR3 covers 16 residues.

V gene TRBV19 combines with J gene TRBJ1-5; D remains ambiguous. This CDR3 has 12 residues. V was cut by 3 bases and J by 7 bases, with 7 bases left in between. The germline CDR1 and CDR2 sequences are LNHDA and SQIVND (reference sequence). CDR3 sequence: CASSMEWQPQHF. CDR3 bases: TGTGCCAGTAGTATGGAGTGGCAGCCCCAGCATTTT.

This clone was seen a handful of times. The J gene is TRBJ2-5, the V gene TRBV7-2, with 8 bases lining up with TRBD2. Germline CDR1 SGHTA, CDR2 FQGNSA. The CDR3 covers 16 residues. V trimming: 0 bases; J trimming: 4 bases; junction bases outside the gene matches: 7. CDR3 protein: CASSLATAGGGETQYF. In nucleotides, the CDR3 is TGTGCCAGCAGCTTAGCGACGGCGGGAGGAGGAGAGACCCAGTACTTC.

The chain has TRBV15 and TRBJ2-3; 10 bases agree with TRBD2. The length of the CDR3 is 17 residues. J lost 2 bases, V lost 1 base, and 6 bases had no gene match. CDR1 and CDR2 (germline): LNHNV, YYDKDF (reference sequence). CDR3 sequence reads: CATSRVASGSPTDTQYF. CDR3 bases: TGTGCCACCAGCAGAGTGGCTAGCGGGAGTCCCACAGATACGCAGTATTTT.

The chain has TRBV5-1 and TRBJ2-2, with a tentative D call TRBD2 (6 bases). Trimming shortened V by 4 bases and J by 3 bases, and 13 bases separated the two germline ends. CDR1 is SGHRS, CDR2 YFSETQ, per germline. This CDR3 is built from 15 residues. CDR3 nucleotides: TGCGCCAGCAGCCTATCTGGGGGGTACACCGGGGAGCTGTTTTTT. Encoded protein: CASSLSGGYTGELFF.

V and J are TRBV29-1 and TRBJ2-1, with TRBD1 identical over 7 bases. Germline CDR1 SQVTM, CDR2 ANQGSEA. The junction had 12 bases not matched to a gene; V was cut back by 7 bases and J by 0 bases. The CDR3 is made up of 16 amino acids. The CDR3 nucleotides are TGCAGCGCCTACGCAGGACAGGCCCGCTCCTACAATGAGCAGTTCTTC. Translated, it gives CSAYAGQARSYNEQFF.

The genes are TRBV7-2 and TRBJ1-3; tentative D call: TRBD1 (5 bases). CDR3 length: 18 amino acids. Germline V gene sequence: CDR1 SGHTA, CDR2 FQGNSA. Between the trimmed V and J ends, which lost 4 bases and 0 bases, there was a span of 19 bases. This chain's CDR3 is CASSSPRLRAYSGNTIYF. The CDR3 bases are TGTGCCAGCAGCTCGCCAAGGCTCAGGGCCTACTCTGGAAACACCATATATTTT.

The V gene is TRBV9, the J gene TRBJ2-2, with 7 bases identical to TRBD1. V lost 4 bases and J lost 7; bases outside the gene matches: 4. The CDR3 spans 13 residues. Germline assignment: CDR1 SGDLS and CDR2 YYNGEE. CDR3 protein: CASSLTGDGELFF. CDR3 DNA: TGTGCCAGCAGCCTTACAGGGGACGGGGAGCTGTTTTTT.

This clone was detected once. This chain joins TRBV28 and TRBJ2-5; D remains ambiguous. The V end was cut by 3 bases, the J end by 2 bases, with 7 bases between. The CDR3 has 13 residues. The germline V gene encodes CDR1 MDHEN and CDR2 SYDVKM. The CDR3 sequence: CASSFLGQETQYF. The CDR3 DNA is TGTGCCAGCAGTTTTTTGGGACAAGAGACCCAGTACTTC.